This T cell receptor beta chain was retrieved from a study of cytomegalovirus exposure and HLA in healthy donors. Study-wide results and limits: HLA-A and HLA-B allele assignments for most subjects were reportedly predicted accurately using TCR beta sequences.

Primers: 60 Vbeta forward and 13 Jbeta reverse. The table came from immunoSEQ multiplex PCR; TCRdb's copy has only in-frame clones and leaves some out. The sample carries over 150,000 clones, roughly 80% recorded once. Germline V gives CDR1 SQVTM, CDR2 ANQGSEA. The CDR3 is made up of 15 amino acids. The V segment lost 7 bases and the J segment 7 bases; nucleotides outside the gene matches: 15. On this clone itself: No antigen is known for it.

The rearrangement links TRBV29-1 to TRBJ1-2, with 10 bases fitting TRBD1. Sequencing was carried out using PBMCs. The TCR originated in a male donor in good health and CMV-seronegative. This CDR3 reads CSAAPRTGGGGGYTF. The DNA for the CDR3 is TGCAGCGCCGCTCCCCGGACAGGGGGGGGAGGTGGCTACACCTTC.